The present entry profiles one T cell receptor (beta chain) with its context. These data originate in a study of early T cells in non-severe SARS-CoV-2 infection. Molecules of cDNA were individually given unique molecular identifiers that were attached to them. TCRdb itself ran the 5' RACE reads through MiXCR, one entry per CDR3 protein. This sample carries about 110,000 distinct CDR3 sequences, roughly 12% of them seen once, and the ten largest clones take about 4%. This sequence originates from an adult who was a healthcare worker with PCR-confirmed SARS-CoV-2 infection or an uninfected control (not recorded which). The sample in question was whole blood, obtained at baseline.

For the CDR3, the DNA is TGTGCCAGCAGTGAAGCGCTTAAGGGCTACGAGCAGTACTTC. Translating gives CASSEALKGYEQYF. The genes are TRBV6-1 and TRBJ2-7, with D uncertain. Germline CDR1 reads MNHNS; CDR2 reads SASEGT. The CDR3 length is 14 residues. V dropped 0 bases and J dropped 3 bases, with 9 bases sitting between them.